The next 19 T cell receptor beta chains were all read from a single sample in a study of cytomegalovirus exposure and HLA in healthy donors. It was with 60 Vbeta and 13 Jbeta primers that the PCR ran. The repertoire was sequenced with immunoSEQ multiplex PCR; TCRdb's copy has only in-frame clones and lacks some. The sample holds around 40,000 clones, 64% seen once. Sequencing was carried out using PBMCs. The receptor set was obtained from a human donor in good health.

The chain links TRBV5-6 to TRBJ1-6; 7 nucleotides align to TRBD1. The J segment lost 6 bases and the V segment lost 5 bases, leaving 8 bases of the junction unmatched. Per germline, CDR1 SGHDT and CDR2 YYEEEE. The CDR3 is made up of 15 amino acids. CDR3 nucleotides: TGTGCCAGCAGAGACTACAGGGGTTTTAATTCACCCCTCCACTTT. Amino acid sequence: CASRDYRGFNSPLHF.

The chain has TRBV10-1 and TRBJ2-7; TRBD1 aligns across 10 bases. V lost 10 bases, J lost 1 base, and 10 bases stayed unmatched. Germline-derived CDR1 and CDR2 are WNHNN and SYGVQD (reference sequence). This CDR3 has 15 residues. CDR3 in DNA: TGCGCCAACGCCGGGACAGGGGTTTGTTCCTACGAGCAGTACTTC. This codes for CANAGTGVCSYEQYF.

DNA of the CDR3: TGCGCCAGCAGCCAAGAAGGAGCGGGGGGCGTACAAGAGACCCAGTACTTC. Protein sequence: CASSQEGAGGVQETQYF. V usage is TRBV4-1 and J usage is TRBJ2-5; 9 positions match TRBD2. Trimming at V came to 0 bases and at J to 2 bases, leaving 7 bases not matched to a gene. The CDR3 totals 17 residues. Per the germline V gene, CDR1 is MGHRA and CDR2 is YSYEKL.

This clone was counted between two and nine times. DNA for the CDR3: TGTGCCAGCAGCCTGGGACAGGCCTATAACTATGGCTACACCTTC. Translating it yields CASSLGQAYNYGYTF. The chain employs TRBV5-4 and TRBJ1-2; 8 nucleotides agree with TRBD1. CDR1 is SGHNT and CDR2 is YYREEE in the germline V gene (reference sequence). V shed 4 bases and J 1 base; nucleotides not matched to a gene: 6. The CDR3 is 15 amino acids.

The genes are TRBV15 and TRBJ1-5; D is unclear. The V and J ends lost 5 bases and 9 bases respectively, with 17 bases between them. Germline loops: CDR1 LNHNV, CDR2 YYDKDF (reference sequence). CDR3 length equals 14 residues. Here the CDR3 reads CATSGQANLGPQHF. The CDR3 region has the DNA TGTGCCACCAGCGGCCAGGCTAACTTGGGGCCCCAGCATTTT.

The rearrangement links TRBV10-2 to TRBJ2-7; 9 bases map to TRBD1. V shed 6 bases, J shed 1 base, and the junction held 7 bases outside the gene matches. Germline values: CDR1 WSHSY, CDR2 SAAADI. The CDR3 is 15 residues long. CDR3: CASRGAGTGSYEQYF. CDR3 in DNA: TGCGCCAGCAGAGGAGCCGGGACAGGGTCCTACGAGCAGTACTTC.

Regarding this clone: This sample also contains other DNA sequences that code for the same CDR3. This chain uses TRBV29-1 with TRBJ1-3; D is unclear. CDR1 is SQVTM and CDR2 is ANQGSEA in the germline V gene. This CDR3 spans 11 amino acids. Trimming pared 4 bases from V and 4 bases from J, leaving 5 bases between. DNA for the CDR3: TGCAGCGTTGGAGGAGGAAACACCATATATTTT. It translates to CSVGGGNTIYF.

The gene calls are TRBV4-3 and TRBJ2-4; tentative D call: TRBD1 (8 bases). The V and J ends lost 2 bases and 9 bases respectively, with 17 bases between them. This CDR3 comprises 15 residues. The germline V gene has CDR1 LGHNA and CDR2 YSLEER. This CDR3 is CASSQRTGGDSIQYF. CDR3 bases: TGCGCCAGCAGCCAACGAACAGGGGGGGATAGCATTCAGTACTTC.

The chain employs TRBV5-1 and TRBJ2-3; 7 bases map to TRBD2. The V gene's germline CDR1 is SGHRS and CDR2 YFSETQ. The CDR3 contains 14 residues. V lost 4 bases and J lost 6; bases outside the gene matches: 8. CDR3 coding DNA: TGCGCCAGCAGCCTCCGGACTAGGTCCGATACGCAGTATTTT. Protein: CASSLRTRSDTQYF.

The gene calls are TRBV2 and TRBJ1-5, with 8 bases fitting TRBD1. Trimming took 10 bases from V and 7 from J; bases not matched to a gene: 12. The CDR3 is made up of 14 amino acids. Germline values: CDR1 SNHLY, CDR2 FYNNEI. Written as DNA, the CDR3 is TGTGCCACGGGTGTAGGGACAGGAGAACAGCCCCAGCATTTT. Amino acids: CATGVGTGEQPQHF.

In this sample, this clone turned up a few times. V is TRBV2 and J is TRBJ2-5; 12 bases fit TRBD2. This CDR3 is built from 15 residues. From germline, CDR1 is SNHLY and CDR2 FYNNEI. J gave up 2 bases and V 6 bases, and 4 bases lay outside the gene matches. The DNA of the CDR3 is TGTGCCAGCAGCGATGGACTAGCGGGGCAAGAGACCCAGTACTTC. Protein product: CASSDGLAGQETQYF.

The V call is TRBV4-3, the J call TRBJ1-5, with D unclear. Germline V gene data show CDR1 as LGHNA and CDR2 as YSLEER. V dropped 1 base and J dropped 5 bases, with 12 bases sitting between them. CDR3 length: 15 amino acids. The CDR3 here is CASSQGRIGYQPQHF. The DNA of the CDR3 is TGCGCCAGCAGCCAAGGTCGTATCGGGTATCAGCCCCAGCATTTT.

This clone turned up a few times. For the CDR3, the DNA is TGTGCCAGCAGCTTATGGAGGGACTGGGGCTCCTACAATGAGCAGTTCTTC. Its protein product is CASSLWRDWGSYNEQFF. The rearrangement uses TRBV7-9 and TRBJ2-1, with D possibly TRBD2 on 6 matching bases. Germline V gene lookup returns CDR1 SEHNR and CDR2 FQNEAQ (reference sequence). Trimming took off 2 bases at V and 0 bases at J, with 14 bases between the two ends. CDR3 length equals 17 residues.

This chain connects TRBV6-5 to TRBJ1-2; TRBD1 aligns across 7 bases. Per germline, CDR1 MNHEY and CDR2 SVGAGI. V trimming: 0 bases; J trimming: 4 bases; junction bases outside the gene matches: 2. The CDR3 spans 14 residues. The CDR3 protein is CASSYSDRVYGYTF. The CDR3 DNA reads as TGTGCCAGCAGTTACTCCGACAGGGTCTATGGCTACACCTTC.

The chain is built from TRBV30 and TRBJ2-7; no firm D call. The CDR3 is 12 amino acids. CDR1 and CDR2 (germline): GTSNPN, SVGIG (reference sequence). V was clipped by 2 bases and J by 0 bases, with 5 bases between them. The CDR3 sequence: CAWSPRSYEQYF. DNA of the CDR3: TGTGCCTGGAGTCCTCGCTCCTACGAGCAGTACTTC.

The chain recombines TRBV15 with TRBJ2-1, with unresolved D. The ends were cut back, 0 bases at V and 7 bases at J, with 4 bases in the middle. Germline V CDR1 and CDR2: LNHNV, YYDKDF (reference sequence). This CDR3 region has 12 residues. As DNA, the CDR3 is TGTGCCACCAGCAGAGATCATAATGAGCAGTTCTTC. Protein product: CATSRDHNEQFF.

This clone was seen just once. V usage is TRBV7-3 and J usage is TRBJ2-1, with D possibly matching TRBD2 (7 bases). The CDR3 totals 15 residues. Germline V gene data show CDR1 as SGHTA and CDR2 as FQGTGA. V dropped 5 bases and J dropped 2 bases, with 13 bases sitting between them. The chain's CDR3 is CASSPSGGTYNEQFF. The CDR3 coding sequence is TGTGCCAGCAGCCCCTCGGGGGGCACCTACAATGAGCAGTTCTTC.

This chain connects TRBV18 to TRBJ1-1; 8 nucleotides line up with TRBD1. The germline V gene encodes CDR1 KGHSH and CDR2 LQKENI. The CDR3 is made up of 16 amino acids. Trimming took 2 bases from V and 1 from J; bases not matched to a gene: 6. The CDR3 loop is CASSPFAGTGNTEAFF. DNA of the CDR3: TGTGCCAGCTCACCATTCGCCGGGACAGGGAACACTGAAGCTTTCTTT.

In its sample, this clone was seen once. Without the conserved terminal phenylalanine or tryptophan, this CDR3 likely stems from a read error. The rearrangement joins TRBV4-3 to TRBJ2-7; TRBD1 agrees at 7 bases. Trimming at V came to 4 bases and at J to 5 bases, leaving 14 bases not matched to a gene. Germline CDR1 is LGHNA and CDR2 is YSLEER. The CDR3 covers 16 residues. CDR3 sequence: CASSRGLTGATNEQYL. Here the CDR3 DNA reads TGCGCCAGCAGCCGAGGATTAACAGGGGCTACTAACGAGCAGTACCTC.